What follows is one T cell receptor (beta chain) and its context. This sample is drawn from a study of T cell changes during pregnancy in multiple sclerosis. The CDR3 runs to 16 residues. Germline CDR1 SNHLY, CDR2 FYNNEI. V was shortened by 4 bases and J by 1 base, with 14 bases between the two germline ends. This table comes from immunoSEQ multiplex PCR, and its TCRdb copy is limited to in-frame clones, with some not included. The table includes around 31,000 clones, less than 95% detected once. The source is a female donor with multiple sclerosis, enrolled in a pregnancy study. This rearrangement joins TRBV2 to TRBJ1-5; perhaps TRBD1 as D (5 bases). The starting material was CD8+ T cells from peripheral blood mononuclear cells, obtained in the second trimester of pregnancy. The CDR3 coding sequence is TGTGCCAGCAGTGCTTCGGTGGGGGGAAGCAATCAGCCCCAGCATTTT. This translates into CASSASVGGSNQPQHF.